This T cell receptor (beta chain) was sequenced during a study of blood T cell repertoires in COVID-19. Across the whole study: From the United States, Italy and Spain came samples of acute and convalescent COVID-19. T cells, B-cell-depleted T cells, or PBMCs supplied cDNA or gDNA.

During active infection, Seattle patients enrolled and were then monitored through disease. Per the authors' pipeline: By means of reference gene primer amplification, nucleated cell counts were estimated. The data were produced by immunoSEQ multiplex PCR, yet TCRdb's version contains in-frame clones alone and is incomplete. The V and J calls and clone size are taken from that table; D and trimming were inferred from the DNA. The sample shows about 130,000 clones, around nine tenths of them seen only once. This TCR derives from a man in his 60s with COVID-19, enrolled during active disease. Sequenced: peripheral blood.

This CDR3 reads CASSRRQGPYGYTF. CDR3 coding DNA: TGTGCCAGCAGCCGTAGACAGGGGCCTTATGGCTACACCTTC. The rearrangement uses TRBV7-2 and TRBJ1-2; 8 bases are a match to TRBD1. Germline-derived CDR1 and CDR2 are SGHTA and FQGNSA. Germline trimming cut 5 bases from V and 5 bases from J; bases unmatched to any gene: 7. This CDR3 is built from 14 residues.